Below are 14 T cell receptor beta chains sequenced from a single sample in a study of Graves' ophthalmopathy and Graves' hyperthyroidism. Researchers took RNA transcripts and amplified TCR beta CDR3 regions from them. HTBI primers primed a first-round RT-PCR, and a second-round multiplex PCR followed. TCRdb itself ran the multiplex PCR reads through MiXCR, one entry per CDR3 protein. Of over 650,000 distinct CDR3 sequences listed, just over 40% are singletons. Sample: peripheral blood. The source is an adult man with Graves' ophthalmopathy.

A remark on this clonotype: It may be a read error: a sequence one base away is much more abundant. The chain is built from TRBV7-7 and TRBJ2-5, with D unclear. CDR3 length equals 13 residues. Per germline, CDR1 SSHAT and CDR2 FNYEAQ (reference sequence). DNA of the CDR3: TGTGCTAGCAGCTCCGTACAAATTGAGACCCAGTACTTC. This gives the protein CASSSVQIETQYF.

In this sample, this clonotype turned up many times. This chain joins TRBV9 and TRBJ2-6; D remains ambiguous. The CDR3 is made up of 18 amino acids. The germline CDR1 and CDR2 sequences are SGDLS and YYNGEE. The V and J ends lost 0 bases and 0 bases respectively, with 13 bases between them. In DNA, the CDR3 is TGTGCCAGCAGCGTAGCCCCGGGCCTAAGCTCTGGGGCCAACGTCCTGACTTTC. Translation: CASSVAPGLSSGANVLTF.

This clonotype was seen ten or more times. The chain joins TRBV10-3 to TRBJ2-7, with 10 nucleotides matching TRBD2. The CDR3 is 15 residues long. The J segment lost 6 bases and the V segment lost 5 bases, leaving 10 bases of the junction unmatched. Germline CDR1 is ENHRY and CDR2 is SYGVKD. The CDR3 sequence is CAISKGLASRGEQYF. CDR3 sequence (DNA): TGTGCCATCAGTAAGGGACTAGCGTCGAGAGGCGAGCAGTACTTC.

The chain uses TRBV9 and TRBJ2-5, with D unclear. This CDR3 comprises 14 residues. V lost 6 bases and J 4 bases, leaving 16 bases between the germline ends. Germline lookup yields CDR1 SGDLS and CDR2 YYNGEE. The CDR3 region is CASTLLFSRETQYF. In DNA, the CDR3 is TGTGCCAGCACCCTTCTATTTAGTCGAGAGACCCAGTACTTC.

This clonotype was counted at least ten times. The chain employs TRBV12-3 or TRBV12-4 and TRBJ1-1; D gene unclear. Between the trimmed V and J ends, which lost 5 bases and 1 base, there was a span of 8 bases. This CDR3 has 13 amino acids. CDR3 sequence (DNA): TGTGCCAGCAGTCCACAGCAGAACACTGAAGCTTTCTTT. It is translated as CASSPQQNTEAFF.

V is TRBV11-3 and J is TRBJ2-2; D ambiguous. Trimming took off 6 bases at V and 6 bases at J, with 11 bases between the two ends. Looked up from germline, CDR1 is SGHNT and CDR2 is YENEEA. CDR3 size: 13 residues. The CDR3 loop reads CASSYLGSGELFF. In nucleotides, the CDR3 is TGTGCCAGCAGTTATCTAGGGTCCGGGGAGCTGTTTTTT.

Turning to this clonotype: An end of the junction does not agree with germline; a read error may underlie this. This sequence joins TRBV7-7 and TRBJ1-1; D remains ambiguous. The V gene's germline CDR1 is SSHAT and CDR2 FNYEAQ (reference sequence). CDR3 length: 9 amino acids. The CDR3 spells CASSLMLIW. CDR3 nucleotides: TGTGCCAGCAGCTTAATGCTGATTTGG.

Turning to this clonotype: One junction end disagrees with the germline gene, perhaps due to a read error. CDR3 sequence (DNA): TGTGCCAGCAGCTTAAGACAGGGGGCTAACACCGGGGGGCTGTTTTTT. This codes for CASSLRQGANTGGLFF. The chain recombines TRBV7-2 with TRBJ2-2; TRBD1 matches at 10 bases. CDR3 length: 16 amino acids. Germline V gene data show CDR1 as SGHTA and CDR2 as FQGNSA. The complete variable domain, with remaining parts taken from reference TRBV7-2 and TRBJ2-2, reads GAGVSQSPSNKVTEKGKDVELRCDPISGHTALYWYRQSLGQGLEFLIYFQGNSAPDKSGLPSDRFSAERTGGSVSTLTIQRTQQEDSAVYLCASSLRQGANTGGLFFGEGSRLTVL.

There are a few counts of this clonotype. Lacking the conserved final phenylalanine or tryptophan, this CDR3 likely reflects a read error. This sequence joins TRBV7-2 and TRBJ2-5; perhaps TRBD2 as D (5 bases). V lost 6 bases and J 5 bases, leaving 16 bases between the germline ends. CDR3 size: 14 residues. Germline lookup yields CDR1 SGHTA and CDR2 FQGNSA. The CDR3 region is CASSPREFEETQYV. The CDR3 DNA follows: TGTGCCAGCAGTCCGAGGGAGTTCGAGGAGACCCAGTACGTC.

Many counts were recorded for this clonotype. This sequence joins TRBV15 and TRBJ2-7; D perhaps matches TRBD1 (5 bases). This CDR3 has 16 amino acids. The ends were cut back, 3 bases at V and 0 bases at J, with 15 bases in the middle. Germline assignment: CDR1 LNHNV and CDR2 YYDKDF (reference sequence). Written as DNA, the CDR3 is TGTGCCACCAGCAGTGCCCAGGGCTCCGTCTCCTACGAGCAGTACTTC. This gives the protein CATSSAQGSVSYEQYF.

This clonotype was recorded at least ten times. The J gene is TRBJ1-2, the V gene TRBV11-2; D call uncertain. The CDR3 covers 15 residues. Per the germline V gene, CDR1 is SGHAT and CDR2 is FQNNGV. Trimming removed 1 base at V and 3 bases at J, with 12 bases between. The CDR3 is CASSLVGVRDYGYTF. For the CDR3, the DNA is TGTGCCAGCAGCTTAGTTGGGGTGCGTGACTATGGCTACACCTTC.

The chain joins TRBV5-6 to TRBJ1-4; weak D call: TRBD1 (6 bases). CDR1 SGHDT and CDR2 YYEEEE come from the germline V gene. Trimming pared 2 bases from V and 3 bases from J, leaving 11 bases between. The CDR3 runs 15 residues. CDR3 nucleotide sequence: TGTGCCAGCAGCTTCGGGGGGCGAGCTAATGAAAAACTGTTTTTT. Residues: CASSFGGRANEKLFF.

This clonotype turned up a few times. This chain uses TRBV12-3 or TRBV12-4 with TRBJ2-5; perhaps TRBD2 as D (6 bases). Trimming left V 5 bases short and J 2 bases short, with 12 bases between. This CDR3 has 14 amino acids. The DNA for the CDR3 is TGTGCCAGCAGTCTCGGGGAGGCGCAAGAGACCCAGTACTTC. Its protein product is CASSLGEAQETQYF.

This clonotype showed up many times. This chain links TRBV6-5 with TRBJ2-2, with D unresolved. V lost 2 bases to trimming and J lost 5 bases, with 6 bases between them. Germline CDR1 reads MNHEY; CDR2 reads SVGAGI. The CDR3 totals 13 residues. CDR3 region: CASSYEETGELFF. The CDR3 nucleotides are TGTGCCAGCAGTTACGAGGAGACCGGGGAGCTGTTTTTT.